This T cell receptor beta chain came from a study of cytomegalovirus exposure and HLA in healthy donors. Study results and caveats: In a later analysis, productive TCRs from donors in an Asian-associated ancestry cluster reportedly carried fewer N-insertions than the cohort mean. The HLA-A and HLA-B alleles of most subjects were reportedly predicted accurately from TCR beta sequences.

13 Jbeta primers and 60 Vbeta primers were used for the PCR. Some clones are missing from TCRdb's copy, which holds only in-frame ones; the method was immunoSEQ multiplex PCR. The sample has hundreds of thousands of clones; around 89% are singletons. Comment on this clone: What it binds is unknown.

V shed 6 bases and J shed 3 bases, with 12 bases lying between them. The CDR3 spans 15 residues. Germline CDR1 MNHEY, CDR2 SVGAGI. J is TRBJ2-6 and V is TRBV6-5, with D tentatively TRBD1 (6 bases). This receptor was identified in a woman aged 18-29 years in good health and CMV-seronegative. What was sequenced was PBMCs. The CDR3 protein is CASSPRGGGANVLTF. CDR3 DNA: TGTGCCAGCAGCCCCAGGGGTGGTGGGGCCAACGTCCTGACTTTC.